This T cell receptor beta chain was profiled in a study of identical twins. Overall study results and limits: Cord blood's abundant beta clonotypes had fewer insertions, unlike memory repertoires.

CDR3 size: 15 residues. CDR1 is MNHEY and CDR2 is SMNVEV in the germline V gene (reference sequence). Trimming took 6 bases from V and 4 from J; bases not matched to a gene: 11. MiXCR, run by TCRdb on the 5' RACE reads, gives a single entry per CDR3 protein. The top ten hold around 12% of the sample, which has about 100,000 distinct CDR3 sequences, 5.9% seen once. About this clonotype: No antigen is known for it.

Only healthy Caucasians were included as donors. This clonotype was sampled from a woman aged 45-60 years in good health. The sequenced material came from memory T cells sorted from blood. The chain recombines TRBV27 with TRBJ2-7; 8 positions agree with TRBD1. The CDR3 is CASSPSDRVLYEQYF. CDR3 nucleotide sequence: TGTGCCAGCAGCCCCTCGGACAGGGTATTGTACGAGCAGTACTTC.